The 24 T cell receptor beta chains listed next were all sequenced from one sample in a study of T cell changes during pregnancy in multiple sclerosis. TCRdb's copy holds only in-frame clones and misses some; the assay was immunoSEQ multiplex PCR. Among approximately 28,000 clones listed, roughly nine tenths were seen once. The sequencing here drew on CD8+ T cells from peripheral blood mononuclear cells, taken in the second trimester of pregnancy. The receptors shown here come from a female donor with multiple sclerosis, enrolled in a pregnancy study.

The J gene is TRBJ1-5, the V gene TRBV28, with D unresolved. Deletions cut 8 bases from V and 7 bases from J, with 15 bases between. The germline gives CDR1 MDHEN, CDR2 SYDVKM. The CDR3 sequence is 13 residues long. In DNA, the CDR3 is TGTGCCAGCGGGCACCTTGGCGGGCAGCCCCAGCATTTT. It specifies CASGHLGGQPQHF. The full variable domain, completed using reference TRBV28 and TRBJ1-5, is DVKVTQSSRYLVKRTGEKVFLECVQDMDHENMFWYRQDPGLGLRLIYFSYDVKMKEKGDIPEGYSVSREKKERFSLILESASTNQTSMYLCASGHLGGQPQHFGDGTRLSIL.

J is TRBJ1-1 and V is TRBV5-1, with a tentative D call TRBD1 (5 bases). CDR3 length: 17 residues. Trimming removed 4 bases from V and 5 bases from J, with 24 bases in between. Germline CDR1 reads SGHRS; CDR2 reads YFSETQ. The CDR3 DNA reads TGCGCCAGCAGCCTGGACCGTCGGGTGGGAGGGGAGACTGAAGCTTTCTTT. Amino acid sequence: CASSLDRRVGGETEAFF.

The CDR3 sequence is CASSSTVLYNEQFF. The CDR3 coding sequence is TGTGCCAGCAGCTCCACTGTCCTTTACAATGAGCAGTTCTTC. The chain combines TRBV5-6 with TRBJ2-1; D gene uncertain. The ends were cut back, 3 bases at V and 4 bases at J, with 11 bases in the middle. Germline CDR1 SGHDT, CDR2 YYEEEE. CDR3 size: 14 residues.

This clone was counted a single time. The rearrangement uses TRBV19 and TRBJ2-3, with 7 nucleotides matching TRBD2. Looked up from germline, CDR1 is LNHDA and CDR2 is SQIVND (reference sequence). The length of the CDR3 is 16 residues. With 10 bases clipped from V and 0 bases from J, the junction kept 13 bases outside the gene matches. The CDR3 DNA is TGTGCCACCCGGATAGACGCAGCGGGGAGCACAGATACGCAGTATTTT. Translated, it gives CATRIDAAGSTDTQYF.

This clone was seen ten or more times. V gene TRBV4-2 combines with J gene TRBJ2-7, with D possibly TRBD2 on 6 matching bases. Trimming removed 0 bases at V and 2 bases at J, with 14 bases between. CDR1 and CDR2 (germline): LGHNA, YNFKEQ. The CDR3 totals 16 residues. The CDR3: CASSQEGASATYEQYF. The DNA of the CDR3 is TGTGCCAGCAGCCAAGAAGGCGCTAGCGCAACCTACGAGCAGTACTTC.

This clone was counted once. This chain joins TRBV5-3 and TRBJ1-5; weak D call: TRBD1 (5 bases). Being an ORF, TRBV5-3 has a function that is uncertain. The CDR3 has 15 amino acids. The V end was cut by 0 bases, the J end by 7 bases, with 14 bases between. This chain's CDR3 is CARSLASGGGQPQHF. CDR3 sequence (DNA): TGTGCCAGAAGCTTGGCCTCGGGGGGGGGACAGCCCCAGCATTTT.

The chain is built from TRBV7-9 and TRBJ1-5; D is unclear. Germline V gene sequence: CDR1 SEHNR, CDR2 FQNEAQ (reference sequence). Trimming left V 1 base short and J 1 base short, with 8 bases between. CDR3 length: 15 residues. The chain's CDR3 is CASSLEGGSNQPQHF. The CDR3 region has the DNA TGTGCCAGCAGCTTAGAGGGAGGGAGCAATCAGCCCCAGCATTTT.

The CDR3 loop reads CASRIQGYNEQFF. The CDR3 bases are TGTGCCAGCCGAATCCAGGGATACAATGAGCAGTTCTTC. This chain connects TRBV28 to TRBJ2-1, with a possible D match to TRBD1 (5 bases). V lost 8 bases and J lost 4, with 12 bases in between. Germline V gene lookup returns CDR1 MDHEN and CDR2 SYDVKM. The CDR3 extends over 13 amino acids.

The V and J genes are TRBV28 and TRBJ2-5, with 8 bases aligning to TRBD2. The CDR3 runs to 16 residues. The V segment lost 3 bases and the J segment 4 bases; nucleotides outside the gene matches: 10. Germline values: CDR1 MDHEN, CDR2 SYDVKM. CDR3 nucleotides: TGTGCCAGCAGTTTGGAAGGGACTAGTTTTCGAGAGACCCAGTACTTC. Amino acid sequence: CASSLEGTSFRETQYF. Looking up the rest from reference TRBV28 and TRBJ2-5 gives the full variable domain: DVKVTQSSRYLVKRTGEKVFLECVQDMDHENMFWYRQDPGLGLRLIYFSYDVKMKEKGDIPEGYSVSREKKERFSLILESASTNQTSMYLCASSLEGTSFRETQYFGPGTRLLVL.

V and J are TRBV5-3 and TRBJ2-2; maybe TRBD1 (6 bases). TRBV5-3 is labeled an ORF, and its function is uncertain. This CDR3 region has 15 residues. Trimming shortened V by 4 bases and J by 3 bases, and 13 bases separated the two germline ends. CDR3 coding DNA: TGTGCCAGAAGCCCCCGGACAGTTGACACCGGGGAGCTGTTTTTT. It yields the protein CARSPRTVDTGELFF.

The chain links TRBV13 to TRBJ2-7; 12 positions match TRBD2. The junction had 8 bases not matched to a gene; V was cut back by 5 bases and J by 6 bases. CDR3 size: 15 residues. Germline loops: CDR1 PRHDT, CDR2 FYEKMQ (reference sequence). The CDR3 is CASSLRLAGAPEQYF. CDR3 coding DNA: TGTGCCAGCAGCCTAAGACTAGCGGGAGCTCCCGAGCAGTACTTC.

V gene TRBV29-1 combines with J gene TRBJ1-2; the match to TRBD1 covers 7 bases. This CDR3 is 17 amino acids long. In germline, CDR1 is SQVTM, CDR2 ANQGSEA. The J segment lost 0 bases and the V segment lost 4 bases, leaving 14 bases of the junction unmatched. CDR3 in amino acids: CSVGRGQPNFSNYGYTF. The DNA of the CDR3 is TGCAGCGTTGGGAGGGGACAGCCGAACTTTTCTAACTATGGCTACACCTTC.

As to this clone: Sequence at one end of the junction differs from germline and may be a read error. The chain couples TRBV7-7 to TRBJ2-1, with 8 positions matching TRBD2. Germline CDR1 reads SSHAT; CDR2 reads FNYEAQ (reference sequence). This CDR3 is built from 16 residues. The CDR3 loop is CASSPLAGPLYNEQFF. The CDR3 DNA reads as TGTGCTAGCAGCCCCTTAGCGGGGCCGCTATACAATGAGCAGTTCTTC.

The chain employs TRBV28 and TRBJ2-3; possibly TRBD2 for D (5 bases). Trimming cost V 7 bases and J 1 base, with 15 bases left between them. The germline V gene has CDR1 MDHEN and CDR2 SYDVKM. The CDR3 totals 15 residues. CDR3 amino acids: CASTPGVDRTDTQYF. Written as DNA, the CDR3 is TGTGCCAGCACCCCCGGGGTGGACCGCACAGATACGCAGTATTTT.

The DNA for the CDR3 is TGTGCCAGCAGCTTAGCAGGGGCGCGTGAGCAGTTCTTC. Translation: CASSLAGAREQFF. The J gene is TRBJ2-1, the V gene TRBV7-8; weak D call: TRBD1 (5 bases). The ends were cut back, 0 bases at V and 9 bases at J, with 9 bases in the middle. Germline values: CDR1 SGHVS, CDR2 FQNEAQ. This CDR3 region has 13 residues.

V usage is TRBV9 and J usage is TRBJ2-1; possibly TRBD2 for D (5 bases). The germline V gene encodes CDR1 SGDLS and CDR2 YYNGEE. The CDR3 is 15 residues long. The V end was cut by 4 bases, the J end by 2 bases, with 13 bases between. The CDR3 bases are TGTGCCAGCAGCCCATGGTCCGGGACCTACAATGAGCAGTTCTTC. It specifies CASSPWSGTYNEQFF.

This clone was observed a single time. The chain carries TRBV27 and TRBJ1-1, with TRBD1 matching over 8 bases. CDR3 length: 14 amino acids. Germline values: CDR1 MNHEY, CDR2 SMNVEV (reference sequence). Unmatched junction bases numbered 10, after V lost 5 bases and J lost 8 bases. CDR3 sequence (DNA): TGTGCCAGCAGTCCCCAAAGGACAGGGTTCGAAGCTTTCTTT. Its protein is CASSPQRTGFEAFF.

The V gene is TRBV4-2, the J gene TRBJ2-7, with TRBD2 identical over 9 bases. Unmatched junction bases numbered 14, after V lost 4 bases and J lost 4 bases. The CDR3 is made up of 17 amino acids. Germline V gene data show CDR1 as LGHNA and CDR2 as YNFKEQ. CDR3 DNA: TGTGCCAGCAGCCCTTGGGGATCCGGGACTAGCAGTTACGAGCAGTACTTC. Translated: CASSPWGSGTSSYEQYF.

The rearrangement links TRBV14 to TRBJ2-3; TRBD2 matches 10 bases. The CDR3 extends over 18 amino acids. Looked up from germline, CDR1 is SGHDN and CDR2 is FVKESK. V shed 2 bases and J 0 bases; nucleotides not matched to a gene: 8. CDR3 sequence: CASSQYPGLAVSTDTQYF. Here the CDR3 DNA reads TGTGCCAGCAGCCAATATCCAGGACTAGCGGTGAGCACAGATACGCAGTATTTT.

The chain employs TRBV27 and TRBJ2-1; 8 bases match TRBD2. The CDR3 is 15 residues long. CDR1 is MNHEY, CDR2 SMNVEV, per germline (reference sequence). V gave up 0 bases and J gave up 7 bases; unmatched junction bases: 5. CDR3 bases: TGTGCCAGCAGTTTATCGGTCTCGGGAGGGAATGAGCAGTTCTTC. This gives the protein CASSLSVSGGNEQFF.

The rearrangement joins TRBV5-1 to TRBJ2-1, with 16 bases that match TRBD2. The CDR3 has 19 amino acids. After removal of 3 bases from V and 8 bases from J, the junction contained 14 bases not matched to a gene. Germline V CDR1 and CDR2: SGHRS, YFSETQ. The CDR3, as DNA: TGCGCCAGCAGCTCGGAATGGGGGACTAGCGGGAGGGCCTGGGATGAGCAGTTCTTC. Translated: CASSSEWGTSGRAWDEQFF.

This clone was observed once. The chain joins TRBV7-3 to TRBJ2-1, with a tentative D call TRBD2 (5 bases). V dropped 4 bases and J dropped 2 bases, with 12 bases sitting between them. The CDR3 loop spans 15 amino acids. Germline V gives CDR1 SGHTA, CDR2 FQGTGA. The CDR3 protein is CASSSTSGTYNEQFF. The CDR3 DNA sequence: TGTGCCAGCAGCTCAACGAGCGGAACCTACAATGAGCAGTTCTTC.

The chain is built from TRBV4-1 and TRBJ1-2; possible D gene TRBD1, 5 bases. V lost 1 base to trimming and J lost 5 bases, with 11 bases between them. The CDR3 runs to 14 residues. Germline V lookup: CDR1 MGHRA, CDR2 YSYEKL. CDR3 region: CASSQVGQGYGYTF. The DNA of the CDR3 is TGCGCCAGCAGCCAAGTTGGTCAGGGTTATGGCTACACCTTC.

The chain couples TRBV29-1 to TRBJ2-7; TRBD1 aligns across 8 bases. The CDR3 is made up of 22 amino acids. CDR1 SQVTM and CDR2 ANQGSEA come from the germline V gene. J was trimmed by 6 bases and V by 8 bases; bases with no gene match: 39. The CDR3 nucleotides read TGCAGCCCCTCTTCCCGGGACAGGTTAATTTTATCGGGGAGCGACGAATGGTGCGAGCAGTACTTC. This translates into CSPSSRDRLILSGSDEWCEQYF.